This is a list of T cell receptor beta chains from one sample in a study of vaccination and CD4 T cells after COVID-19. TCRdb used MiXCR to reprocess the PCR reads, holding one entry per CDR3 protein. The repertoire holds 10,000 to 15,000 distinct CDR3 sequences, 35% to 40% seen once, with about a sixth in the top ten. No antigens are known for them. Sequenced input: cultured CD4+ T cells from blood. The receptors stem from a human donor with COVID-19. Each CDR3 is given with its conserved first and last residue. Fields, in order: clone size, D gene, J gene, V gene, CDR3 protein, CDR3 DNA. D genes are given only for firm matches. Only some rows state a clone size, as once, few, many or a class for expanded clones.

abundance: few
d_gene: NA
j_gene: TRBJ2-5
v_gene: TRBV5-1
CDR3aa: CASSWPEQETQYF
CDR3nt: TGCGCCAGCAGCTGGCCCGAGCAAGAGACCCAGTACTTC

abundance: few
d_gene: NA
j_gene: TRBJ1-1
v_gene: TRBV18
CDR3aa: CASSPIGGSEAFF
CDR3nt: TGTGCCAGCTCACCAATAGGGGGGAGTGAAGCTTTCTTT

abundance: NA
d_gene: TRBD1
j_gene: TRBJ1-1
v_gene: TRBV7-8
CDR3aa: CASSSGGTTEAFF
CDR3nt: TGTGCCAGCAGCTCAGGGGGGACCACTGAAGCTTTCTTT

abundance: few
d_gene: TRBD1
j_gene: TRBJ2-7
v_gene: TRBV20-1
CDR3aa: CSAEGDRGTYEQYF
CDR3nt: TGCAGTGCTGAGGGGGACAGGGGTACCTACGAGCAGTACTTC

abundance: medium-sized
d_gene: TRBD1
j_gene: TRBJ1-6
v_gene: TRBV6-1
CDR3aa: CAARDRVDSPLHF
CDR3nt: TGTGCCGCCCGAGACAGGGTCGATTCACCCCTCCACTTT

abundance: NA
d_gene: NA
j_gene: TRBJ1-1
v_gene: TRBV9
CDR3aa: CASSVVGTDTEAFF
CDR3nt: TGTGCCAGCAGCGTAGTGGGGACGGACACTGAAGCTTTCTTT

abundance: few
d_gene: TRBD1
j_gene: TRBJ1-6
v_gene: TRBV6-5
CDR3aa: CASSYSKGQGKAPLHF
CDR3nt: TGTGCCAGCAGTTACTCGAAGGGACAGGGGAAGGCACCCCTCCACTTT

abundance: medium-sized
d_gene: TRBD1
j_gene: TRBJ1-5
v_gene: TRBV11-2
CDR3aa: CASSFDRAGQPQHF
CDR3nt: TGTGCCAGCAGCTTCGACAGGGCTGGTCAGCCCCAGCATTTT

abundance: NA
d_gene: NA
j_gene: TRBJ2-6
v_gene: TRBV9
CDR3aa: CASKFAEANVLTF
CDR3nt: TGTGCCAGCAAATTTGCGGAAGCCAACGTCCTGACTTTC

abundance: few
d_gene: TRBD1
j_gene: TRBJ2-2
v_gene: TRBV6-1
CDR3aa: CASKLRGPTGELFF
CDR3nt: TGTGCCAGCAAGTTAAGGGGGCCAACCGGGGAGCTGTTTTTT

abundance: NA
d_gene: TRBD2
j_gene: TRBJ2-2
v_gene: TRBV6-1
CDR3aa: CASSLMGGGGQAGELFF
CDR3nt: TGTGCCAGCAGCCTAATGGGAGGCGGGGGGCAGGCCGGGGAGCTGTTTTTT

abundance: NA
d_gene: TRBD1
j_gene: TRBJ1-6
v_gene: TRBV6-1
CDR3aa: CATWDRGNSPLHF
CDR3nt: TGTGCCACCTGGGACAGGGGTAATTCACCCCTCCACTTT

abundance: few
d_gene: TRBD1
j_gene: TRBJ1-1
v_gene: TRBV7-8
CDR3aa: CASSSDRGPKAFF
CDR3nt: TGTGCCAGCAGCTCGGACAGGGGGCCGAAAGCTTTCTTT

abundance: NA
d_gene: NA
j_gene: TRBJ2-6
v_gene: TRBV18
CDR3aa: CATNRGGISGANVLTF
CDR3nt: TGTGCCACGAACAGGGGGGGGATCTCTGGGGCCAACGTCCTGACTTTC

abundance: few
d_gene: NA
j_gene: TRBJ2-3
v_gene: TRBV24-1
CDR3aa: CATSAKKALGGETDTQYF
CDR3nt: TGTGCCACCAGTGCCAAGAAGGCATTAGGGGGGGAAACAGATACGCAGTATTTT

abundance: few
d_gene: TRBD1
j_gene: TRBJ1-4
v_gene: TRBV20-1
CDR3aa: CSAGGQGNEKLFF
CDR3nt: TGCAGTGCTGGGGGACAGGGAAATGAAAAACTGTTTTTT

abundance: NA
d_gene: TRBD2
j_gene: TRBJ2-3
v_gene: TRBV6-4
CDR3aa: CASSEEAGGPTDTQYF
CDR3nt: TGTGCCAGCAGTGAGGAAGCGGGGGGGCCCACAGATACGCAGTATTTT

abundance: few
d_gene: TRBD2
j_gene: TRBJ2-1
v_gene: TRBV12-3/TRBV12-4
CDR3aa: CASSQRGSSYNEQFF
CDR3nt: TGTGCCAGCAGTCAGCGGGGGAGCTCCTACAATGAGCAGTTCTTC

abundance: NA
d_gene: TRBD1
j_gene: TRBJ1-6
v_gene: TRBV27
CDR3aa: CASSSATGKSAYSPLHF
CDR3nt: TGTGCCAGCAGTTCCGCGACAGGGAAATCGGCCTATTCACCCCTCCACTTT

abundance: NA
d_gene: NA
j_gene: TRBJ2-6
v_gene: TRBV6-1
CDR3aa: CASVSWGSGGGGNVLTF
CDR3nt: TGTGCCAGCGTCTCGTGGGGTTCGGGGGGCGGGGGCAACGTCCTGACTTTC